This is a list of T cell receptor beta chains from one sample in a study of T cell repertoires in cytomegalovirus infection. Their cognate antigens are unknown. In TCRdb, the reads were re-called with MiXCR into one record per CDR3 protein. The sample contains about 480,000 distinct CDR3 sequences, roughly a third of which appear only once. The sequencing here drew on cultured PBMCs, taken from culture after CMV antigen stimulation. These receptor sequences come from a human donor in good health (CMV status not recorded). Some clones in this sample may be carry-over from other donors' samples. The conserved cysteine and the conserved F or W are not part of the CDR3 here.

j_gene: TRBJ2-7
v_gene: TRBV6-5
CDR3aa: ASSYSYTGIGLFYEQY

j_gene: TRBJ2-5
v_gene: TRBV4-1
CDR3aa: ASSQDDVQRETQY

j_gene: TRBJ2-5
v_gene: TRBV5-1
CDR3aa: ASSLAGEFLPY

j_gene: TRBJ1-5
v_gene: TRBV7-6
CDR3aa: ASSLALQTGQEDQPQH

j_gene: TRBJ2-7
v_gene: TRBV7-2
CDR3aa: ASSSREGYEQY

j_gene: TRBJ1-1
v_gene: TRBV5-5
CDR3aa: ASSLARDTEAF

j_gene: TRBJ1-2
v_gene: TRBV6-6
CDR3aa: ASSYQLGQTLYYGYT

j_gene: TRBJ1-2
v_gene: TRBV9
CDR3aa: ASSVRDRTSYTPRGGYT

j_gene: TRBJ2-7
v_gene: TRBV20-1
CDR3aa: SARDQGRTIYEQY

j_gene: TRBJ2-3
v_gene: TRBV6-1
CDR3aa: ASSIHVGSSGPGWQY

j_gene: TRBJ2-2
v_gene: TRBV5-4
CDR3aa: ASSGGQTTGELF

j_gene: TRBJ2-1
v_gene: TRBV7-2
CDR3aa: ASSPGLEGYNEQF

j_gene: TRBJ1-1
v_gene: TRBV7-9
CDR3aa: ASTNTRTKAF

j_gene: TRBJ2-2
v_gene: TRBV7-2
CDR3aa: ASSTRTENTGELF

j_gene: TRBJ1-1
v_gene: TRBV5-1
CDR3aa: ASRGSGVAEAF

j_gene: TRBJ1-2
v_gene: TRBV6-1
CDR3aa: ASSEAQGIGYGYT

j_gene: TRBJ2-6
v_gene: TRBV7-2
CDR3aa: ASSLLRDYGANVLT

j_gene: TRBJ2-2
v_gene: TRBV18
CDR3aa: ASSPLGGGLTANTGELF

j_gene: TRBJ2-5
v_gene: TRBV19
CDR3aa: ASSESSGRAGRTQY

j_gene: TRBJ1-4
v_gene: TRBV4-1
CDR3aa: ASSQTGGRDEKLF

j_gene: TRBJ1-1
v_gene: TRBV7-2
CDR3aa: ASSLDRNTEAF

j_gene: TRBJ2-5
v_gene: TRBV19
CDR3aa: ASSATSGPRETQY

j_gene: TRBJ2-4
v_gene: TRBV19
CDR3aa: ASSSGSFAKNIQY

j_gene: TRBJ1-1
v_gene: TRBV28
CDR3aa: ASSPGVGWFTEAF

j_gene: TRBJ2-5
v_gene: TRBV6-2/TRBV6-3
CDR3aa: ASLQGAGETQY

j_gene: TRBJ1-2
v_gene: TRBV28
CDR3aa: ASTVDSGYT

j_gene: TRBJ1-5
v_gene: TRBV12-3/TRBV12-4
CDR3aa: ASSSTGGTQPQH

j_gene: TRBJ2-1
v_gene: TRBV7-2
CDR3aa: ASSLDGSSYNEQF

j_gene: TRBJ1-1
v_gene: TRBV2
CDR3aa: ASRRTGGENTEAF